This TCR beta chain was recorded in a study of blood T cell repertoires in COVID-19. On the study more broadly: The United States, Italy and Spain provided the acute and convalescent COVID-19 samples.

In the source study's methods: The authors estimated nucleated cell counts from reference gene primer amplification. Sequencing was performed with immunoSEQ multiplex PCR; in TCRdb, only in-frame clones are kept and a portion is missing. Clone size and V and J calls were adopted from that table, with D and trimming inferred from the DNA. The profile shows about 130,000 clones, 70% to 85% of them singletons. V lost 5 bases, J lost 2 bases, and 2 bases stayed unmatched. Germline assignment: CDR1 SQVTM and CDR2 ANQGSEA. CDR3 length equals 12 residues. Which cohort a participant joined came from the clinical history participants gave. Recovered status applied to Cohort 3 donors who had two consecutive negative PCRs. It also applied to those with clearance or with symptom resolution.

This TCR came from a man between 45 and 60 years old who had recovered from COVID-19. Sequencing used PBMCs or T cells enriched from blood (not recorded which). The gene calls are TRBV29-1 and TRBJ2-5; 7 bases align to TRBD1. The CDR3 DNA reads TGCAGCGTTAACAGGGGACAAGAGACCCAGTACTTC. It specifies CSVNRGQETQYF.